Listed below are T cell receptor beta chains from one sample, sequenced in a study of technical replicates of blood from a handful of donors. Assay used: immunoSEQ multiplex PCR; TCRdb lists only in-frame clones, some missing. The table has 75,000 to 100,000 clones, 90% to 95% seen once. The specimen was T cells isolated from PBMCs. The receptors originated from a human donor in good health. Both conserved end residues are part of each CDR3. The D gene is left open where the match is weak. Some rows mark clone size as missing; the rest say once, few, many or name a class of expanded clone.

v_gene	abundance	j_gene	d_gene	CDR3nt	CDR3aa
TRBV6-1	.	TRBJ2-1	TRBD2	TGTGCCAGCAGTGACCTAGCGGGGTTACAGTTCTTC	CASSDLAGLQFF
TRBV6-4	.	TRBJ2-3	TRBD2	TGTGCCAGCAGGGAGACTAGCGGGAGTTTGGCGCAGTATTTT	CASRETSGSLAQYF
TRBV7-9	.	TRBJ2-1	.	TGTGCCAGCAGCTTAGCGAGGTGGGATGAGCAGTTCTTC	CASSLARWDEQFF
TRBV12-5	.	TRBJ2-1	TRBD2	TGTGCTAGTGGTTTGAAGGGGACTAGCGGAACTTGGGGTGAGCAGTTCTTC	CASGLKGTSGTWGEQFF
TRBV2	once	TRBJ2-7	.	TGTGCCAGCAGGGCCACTACGCACTACGAGCAGTACTTC	CASRATTHYEQYF
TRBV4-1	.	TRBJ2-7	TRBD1	TGCGCCAGCAGCCAAACCCGACAGGGACAGGTGCGGAGCGAGCAGTACTTC	CASSQTRQGQVRSEQYF
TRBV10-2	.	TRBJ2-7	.	TGCGCCAGCAGTGATCAAGGCAGGGCCTACGAGCAGTACTTC	CASSDQGRAYEQYF
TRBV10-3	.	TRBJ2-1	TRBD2	TGTGCCATCAGTGAGTCGCCACTAGCGGGTTACAATGAGCAGTTCTTC	CAISESPLAGYNEQFF
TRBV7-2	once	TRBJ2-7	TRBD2	TGTGCCAGCAGCCCAATGTCAGCGGGAGTTCGTAACGAGCAGTACTTC	CASSPMSAGVRNEQYF
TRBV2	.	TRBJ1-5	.	TGTGCCAGCAGTCAGGGTGCAGTCGGTCAGCCCCAGCATTTT	CASSQGAVGQPQHF
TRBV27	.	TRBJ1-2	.	TGTGCCAGCAGTTTTCAGGGAAGTATTTATGGCTACACCTTC	CASSFQGSIYGYTF
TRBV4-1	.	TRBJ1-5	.	TGCGCCAGCAGCCAAGCCGGGGATAGCAATCAGCCCCAGCATTTT	CASSQAGDSNQPQHF
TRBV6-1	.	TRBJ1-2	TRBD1	TGTGCCAGCAGTAGGACAGGGCATGGCTACACCTTC	CASSRTGHGYTF
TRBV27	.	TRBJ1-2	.	TGTGCCAGCAGTTTAATGGCGGACTCCCTGTATGGCTACACCTTC	CASSLMADSLYGYTF
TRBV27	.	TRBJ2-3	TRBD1	TGTGCCAGCAGTTACGTGGGACAGGGAACTAGCACAGATACGCAGTATTTT	CASSYVGQGTSTDTQYF
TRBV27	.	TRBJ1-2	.	TGTGCCAGCAGGACAAGGGTACGGGTTAGGGGGAACTATGGCTACACCTTC	CASRTRVRVRGNYGYTF
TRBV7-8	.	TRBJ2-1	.	TGTGCCAGCAGCTTAGAGAGTAGGATGGAGTACAATGAGCAGTTCTTC	CASSLESRMEYNEQFF
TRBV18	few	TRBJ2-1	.	TGTGCCAGCTCACCACCGCCCGTTAGCTCCTACAATGAGCAGTTCTTC	CASSPPPVSSYNEQFF
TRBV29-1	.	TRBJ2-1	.	TGCAGCGTTGCAGGGCAGGGCTACAATGAGCAGTTCTTC	CSVAGQGYNEQFF
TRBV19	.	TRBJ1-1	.	TGTGCCAGTAGTATGGGGCTGAACACTGAAGCTTTCTTT	CASSMGLNTEAFF
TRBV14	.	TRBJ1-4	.	TGTGCCAGCAGCCAAGAAGTCTCACAGAATGAAAAACTGTTTTTT	CASSQEVSQNEKLFF
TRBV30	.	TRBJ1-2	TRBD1	TGTGCCTGGAGTACCCAGACAGGGGCGATGACTATCTTC	CAWSTQTGAMTIF
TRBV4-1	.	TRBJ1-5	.	TGCGCCAGCAGCCAGCTTCAGGGTTATAGCAATCAGCCCCAGCATTTT	CASSQLQGYSNQPQHF
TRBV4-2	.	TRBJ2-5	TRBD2	TGTGCCCGCAGCCGCAGGGGTGGTAGCGGGAGAGGGGGGCAAGAGACCCAGTACTTC	CARSRRGGSGRGGQETQYF
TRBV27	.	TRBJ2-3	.	TGTGCCAGCAGTCCCTACACAGATACGCAGTATTTT	CASSPYTDTQYF
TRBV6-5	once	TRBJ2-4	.	TGTGCCAGCAGTTACCTCCCAACGGTGGCCAAAAACATTCAGTACTTC	CASSYLPTVAKNIQYF
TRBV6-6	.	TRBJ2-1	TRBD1	TGTGCCAGCAGTTACGCACCGGGACAGGGTCACAATGAGCAGTTCTTC	CASSYAPGQGHNEQFF
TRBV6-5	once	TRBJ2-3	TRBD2	TGTGCCAGCAGCCGACTAGCGGCCACAGATACGCAGTATTTT	CASSRLAATDTQYF
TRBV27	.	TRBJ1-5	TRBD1	TGTGCCAGCAGCTTTGAAGGGGGCGCGGGCAATCAGCCCCAGCATTTT	CASSFEGGAGNQPQHF
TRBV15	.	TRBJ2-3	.	TGTGCCACCAGCAGAGGGTTCTCCCAGGACACAGATACGCAGTATTTT	CATSRGFSQDTDTQYF
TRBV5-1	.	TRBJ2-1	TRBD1	TGCGCCAGCAGCTTGTTCGGTCCGGTTGCCGGGACAGGGAATAACAATGAGCAGTTCTTC	CASSLFGPVAGTGNNNEQFF
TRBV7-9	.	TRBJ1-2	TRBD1	TGTGCCAGCAGCTTGGGGGACAGGGCCTATGGCTACACCTTC	CASSLGDRAYGYTF
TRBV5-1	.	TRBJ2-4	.	TGCGCCAGCAGCTTGTGGGGGGCGGGAGACATTCAGTACTTC	CASSLWGAGDIQYF
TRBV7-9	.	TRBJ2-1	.	TGTGCCAGCAGCTTACAGCGCTACAATGAGCAGTTCTTC	CASSLQRYNEQFF
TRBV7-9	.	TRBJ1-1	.	TGTGCCAGCAGCTTAGGGTGGGGGGAGAACACTGAAGCTTTCTTT	CASSLGWGENTEAFF
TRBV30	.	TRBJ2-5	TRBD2	TGTGCCTGGAGCCCATTAGCGGGGGAAGAGACCCAGTACTTC	CAWSPLAGEETQYF
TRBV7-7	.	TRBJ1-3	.	TGTGCTAGCAGCTTGACAGGCAATCCTCTCGCTGGAAACACCATATATTTT	CASSLTGNPLAGNTIYF
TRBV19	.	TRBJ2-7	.	TGTGCCAGTAGCGTAACAGGGCCTACCTACGAGCAGTACTTC	CASSVTGPTYEQYF
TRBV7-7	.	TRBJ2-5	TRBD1	TGTGCCAGCAGCGAATCCAATTCCGGGACCCAGGGGGCGGAGACCCAGTACTTC	CASSESNSGTQGAETQYF
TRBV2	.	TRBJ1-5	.	TGTGCCAGCAGTGAGGATGGGGAAGGGGTCCTTCCCCAGCATTTT	CASSEDGEGVLPQHF
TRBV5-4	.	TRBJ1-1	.	TGTGCCAGCAGCTTGGAATGGTTCGGGAACACTGAAGCTTTCTTT	CASSLEWFGNTEAFF
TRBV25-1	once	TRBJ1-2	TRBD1	TGTGCCCAACTAATGGGGACAGGTGCTAACTATGGCTACACCTTC	CAQLMGTGANYGYTF
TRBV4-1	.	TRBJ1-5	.	TGCGCCAGCAGCCAAGGTGTCACTGCTAGCAATCAGCCCCAGCATTTT	CASSQGVTASNQPQHF
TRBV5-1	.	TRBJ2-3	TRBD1	TGCGCCAGCAGCTTGCGGCCGGCAGGGGGCGCAGATACGCAGTATTTT	CASSLRPAGGADTQYF
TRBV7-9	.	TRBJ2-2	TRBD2	TGTGCCAGCAGCACCTACAGCGGGAGGGCCTCCGAGGAGCTGTTTTTT	CASSTYSGRASEELFF
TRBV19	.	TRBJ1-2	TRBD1	TGTGCCAGTAGCACAGGGACAGCCTATGGCTACACCTTC	CASSTGTAYGYTF
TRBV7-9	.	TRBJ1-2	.	TGTGCCAGCAGTCTAGACTACACCGCTAACTATGGCTACACCTTC	CASSLDYTANYGYTF
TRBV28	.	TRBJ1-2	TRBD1	TGTGCCACGAGAGGAGGGGGCGTTTTTGGCTACACCTTC	CATRGGGVFGYTF
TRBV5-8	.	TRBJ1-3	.	TGTGCCAGCAGCTTGGAGGGGCCCCGGGCGGAGTACTCAGGAAACACCATATATTTT	CASSLEGPRAEYSGNTIYF
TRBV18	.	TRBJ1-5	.	TGTGCCAGCTCACAACAGGGAGCAAGCAATCAGCCCCAGCATTTT	CASSQQGASNQPQHF
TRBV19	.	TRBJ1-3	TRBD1	TGTGCCAGTAGCGGGACAGCCCGCTCTGGAAACACCATATATTTT	CASSGTARSGNTIYF
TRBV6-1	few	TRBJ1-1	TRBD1	TGTGCCAGCAGTGGGACAGGGGACACTGAAGCTTTCTTT	CASSGTGDTEAFF
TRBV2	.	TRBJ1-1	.	TGTGCCAGCCGGACTACAGTCCGAGAAGCTTTCTTT	CASRTTVREAFF